The 2 T cell receptor beta chains listed next were all sequenced from one sample in a study of T cell responses to AZD1222 COVID-19 vaccine. Only in-frame clones appear in the TCRdb table, and some are missing; sequencing was by immunoSEQ multiplex PCR. Here the sample spans tens of thousands of clones, approximately 91% being singletons. Material: peripheral blood, obtained on day 0 of AZD1222 vaccination. The receptor source for this set is an adult in good health.

This clone was recorded once. This chain connects TRBV6-2 or TRBV6-3 to TRBJ1-2; D gene uncertain. Per germline, CDR1 MNHEY and CDR2 SVGEGT. V lost 3 bases to trimming and J lost 4 bases, with 9 bases between them. CDR3 length: 13 residues. The CDR3 DNA is TGTGCCAGCAGTTATTTGGCTCCCTATGGCTACACCTTC. Translation gives CASSYLAPYGYTF.

The chain is built from TRBV5-4 and TRBJ2-5; 11 bases agree with TRBD2. Germline CDR1 and CDR2: SGHNT and YYREEE (reference sequence). V lost 4 bases to trimming and J lost 1 base; unmatched junction nucleotides: 3. The CDR3 length is 15 residues. CDR3 loop: CASSLAGGLQETQYF. The CDR3 nucleotides are TGTGCCAGCAGCCTAGCGGGGGGCCTCCAAGAGACCCAGTACTTC.